This T cell receptor beta chain is from a study of blood T cell repertoires in COVID-19 (dated by TCRdb to about 2020). About the full investigation: Collaborator samples came from the United States, Italy and Spain and covered acute and convalescent phases of COVID-19. The repertoires were released in a freely available public database intended as a resource for research on the immune response to SARS-CoV-2. Where available, HLA class I and class II types were taken from metadata supplied by the sample provider and were not determined by assay-based typing. The sample metadata nearly always contained a de-identified subject ID, COVID-19 status, age in years and sex. The dataset comprised deeply sampled blood TCRbeta repertoires from subjects exposed to, actively infected with, or recovered from COVID-19. The prospective study material was composed of cDNA or gDNA derived from T cells, B-cell-depleted T cells, or PBMCs. The samples were drawn from two sources: the first 160 participants of the ongoing ImmuneRACE study, and over 1,000 subjects contributed by 6 global collaborators. General conclusions and limits of the study: The quantity of clinical and demographic metadata differed by source and by participant and was supplied without curation.

The immunoSEQ Assay, a bias-controlled multiplex PCR, was used to amplify TCRbeta CDR3 regions from genomic DNA. The authors' analysis ran thus. Within the assay, amplification of reference gene primers was used to estimate how many nucleated cells each sample contained. Sequence reads were collapsed and filtered to measure the absolute abundance of every unique TCRbeta CDR3 rearrangement. Productive Simpson clonality was computed per sample as the square root of Simpson's diversity index over productive rearrangements. TCRdb mirrors the immuneACCESS table, restricted to in-frame sequences. Some clones are absent from its copies; in checked studies, under half trace to an unresolved V gene, and the reason for the others is unknown. The V and J calls and clone size were taken over from that table, and D and trimming were inferred from the DNA. This sample comprises about 210,000 clones, around 80% of them detected only once. Approximately 2% of the sample is held by the ten biggest clonotypes.

A second Seattle source provided samples from volunteer blood donors who had recovered from COVID-19. Whole blood was collected in K2EDTA tubes by collaborating institutions according to the institutions' own protocols. For TCRbeta analysis, collaborators shipped samples in one of three forms: frozen whole blood, isolated PBMCs, or DNA extracted from either of those sample types. Measured from the cysteine to the phenylalanine, the CDR3 is 13 residues long. Only the CDR3 portion is preserved as DNA: 39 bases, with reading frame beginning at the first base. Taken from the germline V gene, the CDR1 and CDR2 loops are KGHSH and LQKENI. V trim: 5 bases; J trim: 4 bases; unmatched bases: 3. For this clone: Its antigen target is currently unknown. One base away there is no much larger clone; base qualities are not given.

What was sequenced was peripheral blood. The origin of this receptor is a man aged 40-49 years who had recovered from COVID-19. The receptor chain draws on TRBV18 and TRBJ2-7, with 9 middle bases fitting TRBD1. This receptor has the CDR3 CASSSGTGYEQYF. In nucleotide form, the sequence is TGTGCCAGCTCATCCGGGACAGGGTACGAGCAGTACTTC.